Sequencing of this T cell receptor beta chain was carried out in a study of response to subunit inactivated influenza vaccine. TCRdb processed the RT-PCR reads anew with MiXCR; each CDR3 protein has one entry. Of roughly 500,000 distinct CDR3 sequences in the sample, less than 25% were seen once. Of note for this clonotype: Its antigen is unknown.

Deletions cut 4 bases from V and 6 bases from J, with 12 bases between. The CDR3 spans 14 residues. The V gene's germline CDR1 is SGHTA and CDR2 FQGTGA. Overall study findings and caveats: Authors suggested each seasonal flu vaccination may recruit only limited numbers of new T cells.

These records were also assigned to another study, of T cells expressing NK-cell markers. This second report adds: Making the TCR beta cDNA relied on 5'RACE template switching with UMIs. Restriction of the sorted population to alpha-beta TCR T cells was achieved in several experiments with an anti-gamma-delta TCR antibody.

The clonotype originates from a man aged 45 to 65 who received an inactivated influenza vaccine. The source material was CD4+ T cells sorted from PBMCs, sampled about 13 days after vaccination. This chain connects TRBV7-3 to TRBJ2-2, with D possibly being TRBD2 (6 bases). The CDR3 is CASSWRASAGELFF. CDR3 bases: TGTGCCAGCAGCTGGAGGGCGTCGGCCGGGGAGCTGTTTTTT.